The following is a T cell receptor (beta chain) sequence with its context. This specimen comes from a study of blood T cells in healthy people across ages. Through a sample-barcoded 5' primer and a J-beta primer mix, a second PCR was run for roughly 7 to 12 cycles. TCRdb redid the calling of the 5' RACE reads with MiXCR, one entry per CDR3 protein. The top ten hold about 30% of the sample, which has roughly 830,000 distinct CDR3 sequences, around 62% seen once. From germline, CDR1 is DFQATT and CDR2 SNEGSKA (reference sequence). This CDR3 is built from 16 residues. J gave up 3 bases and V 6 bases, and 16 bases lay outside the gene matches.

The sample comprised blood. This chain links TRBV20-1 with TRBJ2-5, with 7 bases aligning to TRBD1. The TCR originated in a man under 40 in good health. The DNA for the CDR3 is TGCAGTGCCCAAGATCGACAGGGAAGGTCAGAAGAGACCCAGTACTTC. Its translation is CSAQDRQGRSEETQYF.